A selection of T cell receptor beta chains follows, all from one sample in a study of early T cells in non-severe SARS-CoV-2 infection. TCRdb reanalysed the 5' RACE reads using MiXCR and keeps one entry per CDR3 protein. The table shows about 64,000 distinct CDR3 sequences, with 11% occurring only once. Material: whole blood, obtained at baseline. Receptors originate from an adult who was a healthcare worker with PCR-confirmed SARS-CoV-2 infection or an uninfected control (not recorded which). CDR3s include the opening cysteine and the closing phenylalanine or tryptophan. Each record gives: V gene, clone size, D gene, J gene, CDR3 DNA, CDR3 protein. D genes are given only for firm matches. Clone size is given for some rows only: seen once, a few or many times, or a class if the clone is expanded.

TRBV12-3/TRBV12-4	few	TRBD1	TRBJ1-2	TGTGCCAGCAGTCCCTGGACAGGGCCCGATGGCTACACCTTC	CASSPWTGPDGYTF
TRBV2	many	-	TRBJ2-3	TGTGCCAGCCGGCCCGAGGGGTGGACGCAGTATTTT	CASRPEGWTQYF
TRBV20-1	few	TRBD2	TRBJ2-2	TGCAGTGCTAGAGATATCAGGGAGGGCACCGGGGAGCTGTTTTTT	CSARDIREGTGELFF
TRBV7-8	-	-	TRBJ2-2	TGTGCCAGCAGCCAAGACCCCGGCGTAGCAAGGGAGCTGTTTTTT	CASSQDPGVARELFF
TRBV2	many	-	TRBJ1-1	TGTGCCAGCCGCCTTCAGATGAACACTGAAGCTTTCTTT	CASRLQMNTEAFF
TRBV19	-	-	TRBJ1-6	TGTGCCAGTAGGGTGGATCTAGGGGGATATTCACCCCTCCACTTT	CASRVDLGGYSPLHF
TRBV10-3	many	TRBD1	TRBJ1-6	TGTGCCATCGGTGGCGGGCTCGGACAGGGGGATAATTCACCCCTCCACTTT	CAIGGGLGQGDNSPLHF
TRBV6-5	few	-	TRBJ2-1	TGTGCCAGCAAAGAGGGCGGGGCAGTTACTGAGCAGTTCTTC	CASKEGGAVTEQFF
TRBV11-3	few	-	TRBJ2-5	TGTGCCAGCAGCTCGAACGGAGAGACCCAGTACTTC	CASSSNGETQYF
TRBV5-1	few	-	TRBJ1-1	TGCGCCAGCAGCTTGGCGGCGAACACTGAAGCTTTCTTT	CASSLAANTEAFF
TRBV4-3	-	-	TRBJ2-2	TGCGCCAGCAGCCAAGAAGGCGCTAGCACCGGGGAGCTGTTTTTT	CASSQEGASTGELFF
TRBV20-1	many	-	TRBJ2-2	TGCAGTGCTAGAGACCTTCCAACAGGGCCGGGGCCAGGGGCCTTGAACACCGGGGAGCTGTTTTTT	CSARDLPTGPGPGALNTGELFF
TRBV7-2	many	-	TRBJ2-5	TGTGCCAGCAGCTTAGCGGGTTACTTCGAGACCCAGTACTTC	CASSLAGYFETQYF
TRBV25-1	few	TRBD1	TRBJ2-3	TGTGCCAGCAGAAAGACAGGGAGCACAGATACGCAGTATTTT	CASRKTGSTDTQYF
TRBV3-1	few	TRBD1	TRBJ1-3	TGTGCCAGCAGCCAAGGGACAGGGCTCGGAAACACCATATATTTT	CASSQGTGLGNTIYF
TRBV29-1	few	TRBD2	TRBJ2-3	TGCAGCGTCCCGGGGGGGCCCCAATTCACAGATACGCAGTATTTT	CSVPGGPQFTDTQYF
TRBV7-6	-	-	TRBJ2-2	TGTGCCAGCAGCCCCCGGGGCGCCTCGAACACCGGGGAGCTGTTTTTT	CASSPRGASNTGELFF